The 12 T cell receptor beta chains in this list originate from one sample, sequenced in a study of T cell responses to AZD1222 COVID-19 vaccine. Sequenced by immunoSEQ multiplex PCR; TCRdb stores in-frame clones only, minus some. Of nearly 100,000 clones in the sample, roughly 88% were seen once. The sequenced sample was peripheral blood, obtained on day 0 of AZD1222 vaccination. These receptors came from an adult in good health.

The sample holds one count of this clone. The gene calls are TRBV28 and TRBJ1-6, with TRBD1 matching 11 bases. CDR1 MDHEN and CDR2 SYDVKM come from the germline V gene. The CDR3 runs 18 residues. Trimming at V came to 7 bases and at J to 0 bases, leaving 8 bases not matched to a gene. The CDR3 region is CASTPPGTGGSYNSPLHF. The CDR3, as DNA: TGTGCCAGCACTCCTCCCGGGACAGGGGGCTCCTATAATTCACCCCTCCACTTT.

This clone is medium-sized by share. The chain is built from TRBV4-1 and TRBJ2-2, with D tentatively TRBD1 or TRBD2 (7 bases each). V was pared by 2 bases and J by 7 bases, with 20 bases between. Germline V CDR1 and CDR2: MGHRA, YSYEKL. CDR3 size: 17 residues. The CDR3 spells CASSQRPGRGQSGELFF. CDR3 bases: TGCGCCAGCAGCCAACGCCCGGGGAGGGGGCAGAGCGGGGAGCTGTTTTTT.

This rearrangement joins TRBV3-1 (or the pseudogene TRBV3-2) to TRBJ2-5; 10 positions match TRBD2. The V and J ends lost 0 bases and 5 bases, in that order; junction bases with no gene match: 3. CDR1 is LGHDT and CDR2 is YNNKEL in the germline V gene (reference sequence). The CDR3 has 15 amino acids. In DNA, the CDR3 is TGTGCCAGCAGCCAAGAAACTAGCGGGGCGGAGACCCAGTACTTC. Its protein is CASSQETSGAETQYF.

The gene calls are TRBV7-9 and TRBJ2-3; 10 nucleotides match TRBD2. The CDR3 has 16 residues. Germline V lookup: CDR1 SEHNR, CDR2 FQNEAQ (reference sequence). With V trimmed by 1 base and J by 1 base, 2 bases remained unmatched. CDR3 DNA sequence: TGTGCCAGCAGCTTAGTTCTAGCGGGGGGCACAGATACGCAGTATTTT. Protein: CASSLVLAGGTDTQYF.

The chain joins TRBV5-1 to TRBJ2-1; D is unresolved. The CDR3 consists of 10 residues. V was trimmed by 7 bases and J by 10 bases, leaving 9 bases between them. CDR1 and CDR2 from the germline V gene are SGHRS and YFSETQ. In DNA form, the CDR3 reads TGCGCCAGCGGGTTTCGGGAGCAGTTCTTC. It yields the protein CASGFREQFF.

The V gene is TRBV7-2, the J gene TRBJ1-6; tentatively, D is TRBD1 (6 bases). Germline-derived CDR1 and CDR2 are SGHTA and FQGNSA. There are 16 residues in the CDR3. The V end was cut by 5 bases, the J end by 0 bases, with 11 bases between. For the CDR3, the DNA is TGTGCCAGCAGCAAAAGGGGGGGCTCCTATAATTCACCCCTCCACTTT. It specifies CASSKRGGSYNSPLHF.

The table lists this clone with a count of one. This chain connects TRBV4-1 to TRBJ1-5; D possibly corresponds to TRBD1 (5 bases). The CDR3 has 15 residues. Trimming left V 0 bases short and J 6 bases short, with 12 bases between. CDR1 MGHRA and CDR2 YSYEKL come from the germline V gene. CDR3 nucleotides: TGCGCCAGCAGCCAAGATGGGGCCCGGGGTCAGCCCCAGCATTTT. Protein product: CASSQDGARGQPQHF.

The chain carries TRBV6-5 and TRBJ1-5; D is undetermined. Germline V gene data show CDR1 as MNHEY and CDR2 as SVGAGI. The CDR3 loop spans 14 amino acids. V dropped 2 bases and J dropped 2 bases, with 7 bases sitting between them. The CDR3 spells CASSYGQGNQPQHF. The CDR3 DNA reads TGTGCCAGCAGTTACGGCCAGGGCAATCAGCCCCAGCATTTT.

J is TRBJ2-1 and V is TRBV6-4, with TRBD2 identical over 9 bases. Germline trimming cut 0 bases from V and 4 bases from J; bases unmatched to any gene: 4. The CDR3 length is 16 residues. Germline V lookup: CDR1 MRHNA, CDR2 SNTAGT. The CDR3 protein is CASSDSASGGYNEQFF. The DNA for the CDR3 is TGTGCCAGCAGTGACTCTGCCAGCGGGGGGTACAATGAGCAGTTCTTC.

This chain links TRBV4-3 with TRBJ2-1; 11 bases line up with TRBD2. The germline V gene has CDR1 LGHNA and CDR2 YSLEER. The CDR3 runs 16 residues. Germline trimming cut 2 bases from V and 0 bases from J; bases unmatched to any gene: 0. CDR3 amino acids: CASSQLAGGSYNEQFF. Written as DNA, the CDR3 is TGCGCCAGCAGCCAACTAGCGGGGGGCTCCTACAATGAGCAGTTCTTC.

CDR3 sequence: CASSLGQGADEQFF. The CDR3 bases are TGTGCCAGCAGCTTGGGACAGGGGGCTGATGAGCAGTTCTTC. The chain is built from TRBV5-5 and TRBJ2-1; 10 nucleotides line up with TRBD1. V gave up 0 bases and J gave up 8 bases; unmatched junction bases: 2. Germline loops: CDR1 SGHKS, CDR2 YYEKEE (reference sequence). There are 14 residues in the CDR3.

The CDR3 sequence is CASSLRRSGNYGYTF. The CDR3 DNA is TGTGCCAGCAGCTTGCGGCGGTCAGGGAACTATGGCTACACCTTC. This chain uses TRBV5-6 with TRBJ1-2, with D maybe TRBD1 (5 bases). There are 15 residues in the CDR3. Germline CDR1 reads SGHDT; CDR2 reads YYEEEE. V dropped 1 base and J dropped 2 bases, with 12 bases sitting between them.